This TCR beta chain was documented in a study of radiation and T cells in renal cell carcinoma. In this sample, this clone turned up a few times. The antigen is undetermined. Method: immunoSEQ multiplex PCR; TCRdb's copy keeps in-frame clones and lacks some. The sample lists roughly 45,000 clones, about 82% seen once, with less than 35% in the top ten. Time point meaning: blood 4 weeks post-SBRT, at nephrectomy. Documented treatment: 15 Gy SBRT to primary tumor, nephrectomy 4 weeks later. Nephrectomy followed 15 Gy stereotactic body radiation by 4 weeks. Overall study findings and caveats: From baseline, blood top tumor clonotypes peaked at 2 weeks post-radiation.

Sequencing was performed on blood, taken from a patient whose treatment included radiotherapy and nephrectomy. This clonotype was sampled from a woman between 65 and 79 years old with renal cell carcinoma.

The CDR3 nucleotides read TGTGCCAGCAGTGGGGGGTTGAACACTGAAGCTTTCTTT. This translates into CASSGGLNTEAFF. The gene calls are TRBV25-1 and TRBJ1-1, with D perhaps matching TRBD1 (5 bases). Germline V gene data show CDR1 as MGHDK and CDR2 as SYGVNS. The germline V and J ends were trimmed by 4 bases and 0 bases, with 6 bases remaining between them. This CDR3 has 13 amino acids.